This T cell receptor beta chain derives from a study of identical twins. Study-wide results and limits: There is a chance that invariant MAIT and iNKT cells partially muddied zero-insertion analyses.

In TCRdb, the 5' RACE reads were re-called with MiXCR into one record per CDR3 protein. This table has some 900,000 distinct CDR3 sequences, roughly an eighth appearing once. Remarks on this clonotype: The antigen remains undetermined.

A further study also used this sample, focusing on yellow fever vaccine responses in identical twins.

Sequencing was performed on PBMCs. The TCR sequence derives from a woman between 18 and 29 years old in good health.

The DNA for the CDR3 is TGTGCCAGCAGCTCGGGACTAGCGGGGGGCAATCAAGAGACCCAGTACTTC. Its translation is CASSSGLAGGNQETQYF. The V call is TRBV7-9, the J call TRBJ2-5, with 15 positions matching TRBD2. This CDR3 is built from 17 residues. The J segment lost 2 bases and the V segment lost 4 bases, leaving 5 bases of the junction unmatched. In germline, CDR1 is SEHNR, CDR2 FQNEAQ (reference sequence).